Sequencing of this T cell receptor beta chain was carried out in a study of long-term antiretroviral therapy in people with HIV. The study's findings and limits: The blood, collected between 2004 and 2017, was possibly taken under older ART regimens. Clones expanded before ART dominated the repertoire at all time points.

The CDR3 spans 15 residues. Germline CDR1 reads LNHDA; CDR2 reads SQIVND (reference sequence). V was clipped by 3 bases and J by 2 bases, with 11 bases between them. Run at survey level, the immunoSEQ assay was version v3.0. Using immunoSEQ multiplex PCR, the repertoire was profiled, and TCRdb retains in-frame clones only, with some absent. The sample contains roughly 7,400 clones, 73% of which appear only once. HIV-positive participants were all treated in the United States. In its sample, this clone is medium-sized. Its specificity is unknown. This sequence joins TRBV19 and TRBJ2-1; TRBD2 is a possible D gene (6 bases). This material consisted of unsorted PBMCs, taken 0.2 years after starting antiretroviral therapy. The sequence was obtained from a middle-aged man with HIV. CDR3 in amino acids: CASSIVSGPYNEQFF. CDR3 nucleotide sequence: TGTGCCAGTAGTATTGTTAGCGGCCCCTACAATGAGCAGTTCTTC.